The 12 T cell receptor beta chains below come from one sample, sequenced in a study of CD8+ T cells in alopecia areata. RNA was extracted and reverse transcribed into cDNA as the sequencing template. TCRdb keeps only in-frame clones here, not all; method: immunoSEQ multiplex PCR. The sample shows 150,000 or so clones, approximately 50% of them seen only once. Material: CD4+ T cells sorted from blood. These receptors came from a human donor with alopecia areata.

This clone was seen more than once but under ten times. This chain joins TRBV29-1 and TRBJ2-5; 9 nucleotides align to TRBD1. Germline V gives CDR1 SQVTM, CDR2 ANQGSEA. The CDR3 totals 14 residues. CDR3 bases: TGCAGTCATACCGGGACAGGGCCCTGGGGGACCCAGTACTTC. Protein sequence: CSHTGTGPWGTQYF.

The rearrangement links TRBV29-1 to TRBJ2-1; D gene ambiguous. Germline lookup yields CDR1 SQVTM and CDR2 ANQGSEA. This CDR3 is built from 11 residues. The V gene lost 4 bases and the J gene lost 9 bases, with 10 bases spanning the gap. The CDR3 DNA reads TGCAGCGTTGTAGCCCAGAGTGAGCAGTTCTTC. It encodes CSVVAQSEQFF.

The rearrangement joins TRBV5-1 to TRBJ2-7; D gene ambiguous. The CDR3 extends over 15 amino acids. CDR1 is SGHRS, CDR2 YFSETQ, per germline. Between the trimmed V and J ends, which lost 0 bases and 0 bases, there was a span of 10 bases. CDR3 bases: TGCGCCAGCAGCTTGGTGGAAGATCACTCCTACGAGCAGTACTTC. It is translated as CASSLVEDHSYEQYF.

The chain joins TRBV29-1 to TRBJ2-7; 7 nucleotides agree with TRBD2. The germline CDR1 and CDR2 sequences are SQVTM and ANQGSEA. The CDR3 contains 13 residues. The V segment lost 6 bases and the J segment 4 bases; nucleotides outside the gene matches: 9. CDR3 region: CSVGVGSGYEQYF. The DNA of the CDR3 is TGCAGCGTCGGGGTGGGTAGCGGGTACGAGCAGTACTTC.

The J gene is TRBJ2-5, the V gene TRBV5-1; the match to TRBD1 covers 7 bases. Unmatched junction bases numbered 2, after V lost 2 bases and J lost 1 base. The CDR3 sequence is 14 residues long. CDR1 and CDR2 from the germline V gene are SGHRS and YFSETQ. The CDR3 DNA sequence: TGCGCCAGCAGCTTCACAGGGGCCCAAGAGACCCAGTACTTC. Residues: CASSFTGAQETQYF.

This clone was seen a handful of times. The V gene is TRBV27, the J gene TRBJ2-3; TRBD1 agrees at 10 bases. V lost 3 bases to trimming and J lost 3 bases; unmatched junction nucleotides: 12. The germline V gene has CDR1 MNHEY and CDR2 SMNVEV (reference sequence). CDR3 length equals 18 residues. The CDR3 sequence: CASSFRKSRDRGTDTQYF. The CDR3 DNA sequence: TGTGCCAGCAGTTTCCGCAAGAGCCGGGACAGGGGAACAGATACGCAGTATTTT.

The chain employs TRBV29-1 and TRBJ2-2, with D unresolved. Germline V lookup: CDR1 SQVTM, CDR2 ANQGSEA. Trimming left V 4 bases short and J 5 bases short, with 17 bases between. The CDR3 has 15 amino acids. DNA of the CDR3: TGCAGCGTTGTCTTTACAGTCCTGGGGACCGGGGAGCTGTTTTTT. Encoded protein: CSVVFTVLGTGELFF.

This clone was recorded a few times. The chain recombines TRBV7-9 with TRBJ2-3; D possibly matches TRBD1 or TRBD2 (5 bases each). The ends were cut back, 8 bases at V and 6 bases at J, with 9 bases in the middle. CDR3 length equals 11 residues. Germline lookup yields CDR1 SEHNR and CDR2 FQNEAQ (reference sequence). CDR3 in DNA: TGTGCCAGCGGTGGGACGGATACGCAGTATTTT. It yields the protein CASGGTDTQYF.

CDR3 protein: CASSLSGQGANTGELFF. The CDR3 DNA sequence: TGCGCCAGCAGCTTGAGCGGACAGGGGGCAAACACCGGGGAGCTGTTTTTT. The chain recombines TRBV5-1 with TRBJ2-2, with TRBD1 identical over 11 bases. The CDR3 contains 17 residues. Trimming cost V 1 base and J 2 bases; bases outside gene matches: 4. CDR1 is SGHRS, CDR2 YFSETQ, per germline. Looking up the rest from reference TRBV5-1 and TRBJ2-2 gives the full variable domain: KAGVTQTPRYLIKTRGQQVTLSCSPISGHRSVSWYQQTPGQGLQFLFEYFSETQRNKGNFPGRFSGRQFSNSRSEMNVSTLELGDSALYLCASSLSGQGANTGELFFGEGSRLTVL.

The J gene is TRBJ2-5, the V gene TRBV15, with D hard to call. The ends were cut back, 0 bases at V and 2 bases at J, with 10 bases in the middle. Germline CDR1 and CDR2: LNHNV and YYDKDF (reference sequence). This CDR3 has 15 residues. CDR3 loop: CATSRDLAVQETQYF. CDR3 bases: TGTGCCACCAGCAGAGATTTGGCGGTTCAAGAGACCCAGTACTTC. The full variable domain, with the rest looked up from reference TRBV15 and TRBJ2-5, is DAMVIQNPRYQVTQFGKPVTLSCSQTLNHNVMYWYQQKSSQAPKLLFHYYDKDFNNEADTPDNFQSRRPNTSFCFLDIRSPGLGDTAMYLCATSRDLAVQETQYFGPGTRLLVL.

This clone has just one count. V is TRBV11-1 and J is TRBJ2-2; 7 bases fit TRBD1. The CDR3 is 18 amino acids. V was clipped by 3 bases and J by 0 bases; unmatched bases: 10. Per the germline V gene, CDR1 is SGHAT and CDR2 is FQDESV (reference sequence). The CDR3 loop reads CASSFKRIDRANTGELFF. As DNA, the CDR3 is TGTGCCAGCAGCTTCAAGAGGATAGACAGGGCGAACACCGGGGAGCTGTTTTTT.

The rearrangement joins TRBV29-1 to TRBJ2-7, with 9 bases fitting TRBD2. J gave up 0 bases and V 5 bases, and 5 bases lay outside the gene matches. The CDR3 has 14 residues. The V gene's germline CDR1 is SQVTM and CDR2 ANQGSEA. CDR3 residues: CSVLREGHSYEQYF. DNA of the CDR3: TGCAGCGTTCTGCGGGAGGGCCACTCCTACGAGCAGTACTTC.